Detailed here is one T cell receptor (beta chain). This specimen comes from a study of blood T cell repertoires in COVID-19. Original data processing: Using reference gene primer amplification, nucleated cell counts were estimated. The protocol was immunoSEQ multiplex PCR, while the TCRdb copy is restricted to in-frame clones and leaves out a portion. From that table come the V and J calls and clone size; the DNA was used to work out D and trimming. The table lists around 190,000 clones, roughly 85% of them singletons. The germline CDR1 and CDR2 sequences are LNHDA and SQIVND (reference sequence). V lost 4 bases, J lost 9 bases, and 14 bases stayed unmatched. The CDR3 spans 17 residues.

Sequences were obtained from peripheral blood. This TCR derives from a man aged 45-65 years with active or convalescent COVID-19. V gene TRBV19 combines with J gene TRBJ2-1, with 11 bases fitting TRBD2. This chain's CDR3 is CASSNNGGTSGFGEQFF. The DNA for the CDR3 is TGTGCCAGTAGTAATAACGGGGGGACTAGCGGCTTCGGTGAGCAGTTCTTC.